This T cell receptor beta chain was sequenced in a study of T cells expressing NK-cell markers. UMI-tagged 5'RACE template switching yielded the TCR beta cDNA. After re-calling the 5' RACE reads, TCRdb lists one entry per CDR3 protein, DNA absent. Its clone listing holds 500,000 to 600,000 distinct CDR3 sequences. CDR1 ENHRY and CDR2 SYGVKD come from the germline V gene. The CDR3 sequence is 17 residues long. The receptor comes from a man aged 18 to 29 in good health. The source material was blood T cells: a sorted CD56 or NKG2C T cell subset, CD4+ or CD8+ T cells, or bulk PBMC T cells (not recorded which). This chain connects TRBV10-3 to TRBJ2-1; checking the TCRdb D call of TRBD1 is not possible without DNA. The CDR3 reads CAISGQPQGPADNEQFF.